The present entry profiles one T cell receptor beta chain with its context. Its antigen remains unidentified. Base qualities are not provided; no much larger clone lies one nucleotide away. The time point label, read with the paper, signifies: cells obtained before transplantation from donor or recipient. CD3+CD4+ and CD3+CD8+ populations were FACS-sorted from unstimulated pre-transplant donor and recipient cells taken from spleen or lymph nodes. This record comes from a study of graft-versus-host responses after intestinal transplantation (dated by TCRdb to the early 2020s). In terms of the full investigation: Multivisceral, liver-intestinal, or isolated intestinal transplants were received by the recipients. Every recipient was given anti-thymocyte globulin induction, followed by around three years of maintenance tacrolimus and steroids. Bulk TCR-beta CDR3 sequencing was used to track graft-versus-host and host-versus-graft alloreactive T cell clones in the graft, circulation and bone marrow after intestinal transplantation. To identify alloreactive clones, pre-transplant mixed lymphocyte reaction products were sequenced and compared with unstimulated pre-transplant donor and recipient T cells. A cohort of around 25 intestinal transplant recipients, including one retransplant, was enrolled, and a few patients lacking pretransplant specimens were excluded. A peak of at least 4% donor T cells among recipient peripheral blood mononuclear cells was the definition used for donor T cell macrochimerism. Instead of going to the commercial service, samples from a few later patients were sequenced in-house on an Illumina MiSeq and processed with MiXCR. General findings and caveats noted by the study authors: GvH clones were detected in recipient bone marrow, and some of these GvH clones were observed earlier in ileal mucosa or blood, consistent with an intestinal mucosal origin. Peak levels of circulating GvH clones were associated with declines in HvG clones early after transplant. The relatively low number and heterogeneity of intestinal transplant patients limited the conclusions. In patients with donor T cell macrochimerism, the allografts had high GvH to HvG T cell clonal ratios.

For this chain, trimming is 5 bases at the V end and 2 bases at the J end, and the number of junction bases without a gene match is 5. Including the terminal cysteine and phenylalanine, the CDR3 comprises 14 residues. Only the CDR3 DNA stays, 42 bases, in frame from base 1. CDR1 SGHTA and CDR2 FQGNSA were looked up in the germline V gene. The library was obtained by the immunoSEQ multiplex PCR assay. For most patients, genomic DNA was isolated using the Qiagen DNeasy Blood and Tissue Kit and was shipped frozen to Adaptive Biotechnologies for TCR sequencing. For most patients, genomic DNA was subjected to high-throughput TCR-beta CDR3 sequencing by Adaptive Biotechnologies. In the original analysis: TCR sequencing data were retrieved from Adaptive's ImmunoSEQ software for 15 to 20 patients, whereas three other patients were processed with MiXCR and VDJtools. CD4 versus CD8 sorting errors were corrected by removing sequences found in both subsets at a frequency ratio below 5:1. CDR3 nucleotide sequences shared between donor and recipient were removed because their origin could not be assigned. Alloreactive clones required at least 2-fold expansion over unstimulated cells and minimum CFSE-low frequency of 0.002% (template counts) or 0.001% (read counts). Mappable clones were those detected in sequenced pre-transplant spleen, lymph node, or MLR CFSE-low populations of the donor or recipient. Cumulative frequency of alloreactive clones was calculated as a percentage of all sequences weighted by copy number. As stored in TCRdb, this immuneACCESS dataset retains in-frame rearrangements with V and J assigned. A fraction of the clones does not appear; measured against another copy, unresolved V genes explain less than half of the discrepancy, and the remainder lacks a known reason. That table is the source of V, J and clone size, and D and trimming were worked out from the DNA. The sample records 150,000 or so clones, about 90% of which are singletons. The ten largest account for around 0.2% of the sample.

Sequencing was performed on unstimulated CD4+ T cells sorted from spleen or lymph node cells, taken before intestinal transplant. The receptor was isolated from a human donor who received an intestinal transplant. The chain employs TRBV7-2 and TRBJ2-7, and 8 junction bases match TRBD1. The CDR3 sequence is CASSTDRVAYEQYF. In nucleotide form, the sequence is TGTGCCAGCAGCACGGACAGGGTCGCCTACGAGCAGTACTTC.